This record covers a single T cell receptor (beta chain). Per the study methods: Amplification from reference gene primers served as the basis for estimated nucleated cell counts. Using immunoSEQ multiplex PCR, the repertoire was profiled, and TCRdb retains in-frame clones only, with some absent. From that table come the V and J calls and clone size; the DNA was used to work out D and trimming. In the table there are 300,000 to 450,000 clones, 88% of which are singletons. The data stem from a study of blood T cell repertoires in COVID-19. As for the study in general: Sources were T cells, B-cell-depleted T cells, or PBMCs; the material itself was cDNA or gDNA.

Clinical history as reported by participants underpinned cohort assignment. Cohort 3 donors were reported recovered after two negative PCRs, clearance, or symptom resolution. Germline lookup yields CDR1 MNHEY and CDR2 SVGAGI. V lost 2 bases and J lost 7, with 12 bases in between. This CDR3 comprises 15 residues. This sequence was found in a woman between 18 and 29 years old who had recovered from COVID-19. The chain carries TRBV6-5 and TRBJ1-6; TRBD1 is a possible D gene (6 bases). The specimen sequenced was PBMCs or T cells enriched from blood (not recorded which). CDR3 in amino acids: CASSYERTGNSPLHF. In DNA form, the CDR3 reads TGTGCCAGCAGTTACGAAAGAACAGGGAATTCACCCCTCCACTTT.